Many counts were recorded for the clone carrying this T cell receptor (beta chain). The V end lost 5 bases, the J end lost 6 bases, and 20 bases lay between the germline ends. CDR3 size: 15 residues. Germline V CDR1 and CDR2: SGHVS, FNYEAQ. Each CDR3 protein is one row after TCRdb ran MiXCR on the reads. The sample lists 200,000 or so distinct CDR3 sequences, about 21% seen once, with 2.5% to 3% in the top ten. This specimen comes from a study of T cell repertoires in cytomegalovirus infection. On the study more broadly: Indications came from public TCR beta signatures; they pointed to CMV infection and to a matching HLA type.

The specimen sequenced was PBMCs. The sequence came from a human donor in good health (CMV status not recorded). Some clones in this sample may be carry-over from other donors' samples. The V gene is TRBV7-6, the J gene TRBJ2-7; perhaps TRBD2 as D (7 bases). The CDR3 is CASSPTFGGGGEQYF. The CDR3 DNA is TGTGCCAGCAGCCCGACTTTCGGAGGGGGGGGCGAGCAGTACTTC.